This T cell receptor (beta chain) originates from a study of blood T cell repertoires in COVID-19. Study summary: COVID-19 samples from acute and convalescent phases originated in the United States, Italy and Spain. T cells, B-cell-depleted T cells, or PBMCs provided the cDNA or gDNA that served as material.

CDR1 and CDR2 from the germline V gene are SGHTA and FQGTGA. Trimming took off 6 bases at V and 0 bases at J, with 8 bases between the two ends. The CDR3 has 13 residues. In the authors' methods: Amplification with reference gene primers provided the estimates of nucleated cell counts. TCRdb's copy holds only in-frame clones and misses some; the assay was immunoSEQ multiplex PCR. D and trimming were read from the DNA, whereas the V and J calls and clone size are those reported in that table. The profile covers under 150,000 clones, with 83% appearing a single time and approximately 6.3% taken by the ten largest. This clone was seen a few times.

This receptor was identified in a man older than 75 with active or convalescent COVID-19. Sequenced sample: peripheral blood. V gene TRBV7-3 combines with J gene TRBJ1-1, with a possible D match to TRBD1 (5 bases). The CDR3 here is CASRETVNTEAFF. The CDR3 nucleotides read TGTGCCAGCAGGGAGACAGTGAACACTGAAGCTTTCTTT.